In its sample, the clone carrying this T cell receptor beta chain was seen a few times. Antigen specificity is unknown. One end of the junction is discordant with germline, which a read error may explain. These data belong to a study of regulatory T cells in long-lasting Graves disease. Study observations and caveats: More public clonotypes were shared by persistent patients (approximately 3,000) than by new patients (about 1,000). Patients with persistent disease showed a bias toward TRBV28, TRBJ1-2 and TRBJ2-5.

Time point here: newly diagnosed GD, antithyroid drugs for less than 3 months. The TCR library used RNA extracted from PBMCs. Investigators prepared the TCR beta libraries by applying iRepertoire HTBI primers and Arm-PCR of CDR3 regions. TCRdb redid the calling of the multiplex PCR reads with MiXCR, one entry per CDR3 protein. Of under 500,000 distinct CDR3 sequences in the sample, about 17% are singletons; the top ten hold around 10%. Germline V lookup: CDR1 LNHDA, CDR2 SQIVND (reference sequence). The CDR3 sequence is 15 residues long. The sample was also linked to a second study, of T cells in Graves' hyperthyroidism and ophthalmopathy. That report notes: Uncontrolled infections, other autoimmune diseases, pregnancy or lactation led to exclusion of patients. Diagnosing involved the use of clinical symptoms, serum thyroxine and TRAb, thyroid ultrasound and orbital computed tomography.

This rearrangement joins TRBV19 to TRBJ2-1; 7 bases line up with TRBD1. This sequence was found in a woman aged 25 to 39 with Graves disease. The sequences come from peripheral blood mononuclear cells (PBMCs), collected at new diagnosis, from a patient treated with antithyroid drugs. In DNA form, the CDR3 reads TGTGCCAGTACCATGACAGGGTCTACCTACAATGAGCGGTTCTTC. This codes for CASTMTGSTYNERFF.